Presented here are 9 T cell receptor beta chains from one specimen sequenced in a study of cytomegalovirus exposure and HLA in healthy donors. Using immunoSEQ multiplex PCR, the repertoire was profiled, and TCRdb retains in-frame clones only, with some absent. The sample shows 220,000 or so clones, approximately 83% of them seen only once. Sequencing used PBMCs. These receptors were collected from a woman aged 30 to 39 in good health and CMV-seropositive.

The rearrangement uses TRBV5-4 and TRBJ2-3; TRBD2 agrees at 16 bases. This CDR3 has 18 amino acids. Looked up from germline, CDR1 is SGHNT and CDR2 is YYREEE (reference sequence). V lost 6 bases and J lost 6; bases outside the gene matches: 13. CDR3 bases: TGTGCCAGCAAACCCTACCCGGGACTAGCGGGAGGGCCGGATACGCAGTATTTT. Its translation: CASKPYPGLAGGPDTQYF. The full variable domain, its missing parts supplied by reference TRBV5-4 and TRBJ2-3, is ETGVTQSPTHLIKTRGQQVTLRCSSQSGHNTVSWYQQALGQGPQFIFQYYREEENGRGNFPPRFSGLQFPNYSSELNVNALELDDSALYLCASKPYPGLAGGPDTQYFGPGTRLTVL.

V and J are TRBV5-1 and TRBJ1-1; D is perhaps TRBD1 (5 bases). Germline loops: CDR1 SGHRS, CDR2 YFSETQ. V was cut by 2 bases and J by 4 bases, with 9 bases left in between. CDR3 size: 13 residues. CDR3 sequence reads: CASSLRGSTEAFF. CDR3 DNA: TGCGCCAGCAGCTTAAGGGGTAGCACTGAAGCTTTCTTT.

The rearrangement joins TRBV7-2 to TRBJ2-3; D is uncertain. The germline V gene encodes CDR1 SGHTA and CDR2 FQGNSA. CDR3 length: 15 residues. The V and J ends lost 4 bases and 2 bases respectively, with 13 bases between them. The chain's CDR3 is CASSSSDGYTDTQYF. In DNA, the CDR3 is TGTGCCAGCAGCTCCTCGGACGGCTACACAGATACGCAGTATTTT.

J is TRBJ1-1 and V is TRBV30; D might be TRBD1 (6 bases). CDR3 length equals 14 residues. V was clipped by 4 bases and J by 4 bases, with 16 bases between them. Germline values: CDR1 GTSNPN, CDR2 SVGIG (reference sequence). CDR3 in DNA: TGTGCCTGGACCCGGGACACGGTGAGCACTGAAGCTTTCTTT. It specifies CAWTRDTVSTEAFF.

The chain combines TRBV4-1 with TRBJ2-1; D call uncertain. V gave up 1 base and J gave up 2 bases, with 9 bases separating them. Germline CDR1 is MGHRA and CDR2 is YSYEKL. The CDR3 extends over 15 amino acids. The CDR3 loop reads CASSQASGAYNEQFF. The DNA for the CDR3 is TGCGCCAGCAGCCAAGCGAGTGGAGCCTACAATGAGCAGTTCTTC.

This clone appeared a single time. The chain joins TRBV27 to TRBJ1-1; D unresolved. The germline V gene encodes CDR1 MNHEY and CDR2 SMNVEV (reference sequence). The V and J ends lost 6 bases and 1 base respectively, with 12 bases between them. The CDR3 contains 14 residues. DNA for the CDR3: TGTGCCAGCAGCAAAATTCCGCCGAACACTGAAGCTTTCTTT. Its translation: CASSKIPPNTEAFF.

The sample holds one count of this clone. This chain uses TRBV5-6 with TRBJ2-1, with TRBD2 matching 11 bases. V was clipped by 7 bases and J by 2 bases; unmatched bases: 11. CDR1 is SGHDT and CDR2 is YYEEEE in the germline V gene. The CDR3 totals 17 residues. CDR3 residues: CASGRTSGPTPYNEQFF. DNA for the CDR3: TGTGCCAGCGGGAGGACTAGCGGGCCCACACCCTACAATGAGCAGTTCTTC. Based on the CDR3 plus reference TRBV5-6 and TRBJ2-1, the full variable domain is DAGVTQSPTHLIKTRGQQVTLRCSPKSGHDTVSWYQQALGQGPQFIFQYYEEEERQRGNFPDRFSGHQFPNYSSELNVNALLLGDSALYLCASGRTSGPTPYNEQFFGPGTRLTVL.

The chain carries TRBV7-2 and TRBJ2-7; 8 nucleotides line up with TRBD2. The length of the CDR3 is 13 residues. V shed 5 bases and J 3 bases; nucleotides not matched to a gene: 3. Germline lookup yields CDR1 SGHTA and CDR2 FQGNSA. CDR3 DNA sequence: TGTGCCAGCAGCAGGACTAGCTACTACGAGCAGTACTTC. This encodes CASSRTSYYEQYF.

This chain links TRBV30 with TRBJ2-1, with TRBD2 identical over 9 bases. This CDR3 has 16 amino acids. J lost 4 bases, V lost 2 bases, and 9 bases had no gene match. Germline lookup yields CDR1 GTSNPN and CDR2 SVGIG (reference sequence). CDR3 protein: CAWSTTTSGIYNEQFF. The CDR3 DNA is TGTGCCTGGAGTACTACGACTAGCGGAATATACAATGAGCAGTTCTTC.